There are a few counts of the clone carrying this T cell receptor beta chain. TCRdb's copy holds only in-frame clones and misses some; the assay was immunoSEQ multiplex PCR. This sample carries about 660,000 clones, around 87% of them seen once, and the ten largest clones take 0.0094%. The source of the sample is a study of shared T cell receptors in the human thymus. Per the germline V gene, CDR1 is KGHSH and CDR2 is LQKENI. V was clipped by 5 bases and J by 6 bases; unmatched bases: 5. The CDR3 has 15 amino acids. The same sample was also used in a study of human thymus T cells. From that study: The thymus was resected at corrective cardiac surgery. Seemingly biased V and J gene usage marked thymic and blood repertoires.

The sequence came from a boy under two years old with a congenital heart defect. The chain links TRBV18 to TRBJ1-6; 9 positions match TRBD1. The specimen was thymocytes. The CDR3, as DNA: TGTGCCAGCTCATCACTGGACAGGGGTAATTCACCCCTCCACTTT. It encodes CASSSLDRGNSPLHF.